This TCR beta chain was sequenced in a study of shared clonotypes between healthy human individuals. Overall study findings and caveats: Some clonotypes were shared by all four sorted-subset donors, while others were not shared. The non-shared ones had lower generation probabilities than the shared ones. It was expected that sequencing depth would affect clonotype sharing among donors.

The germline CDR1 and CDR2 sequences are MGHDK and SYGVNS. CDR3 length: 13 residues. Trimming removed 7 bases from V and 10 bases from J; junction bases left unmatched: 11. As concerns this clone: Its antigen is as yet unknown.

Naive CD8 cells were CD45RO-negative, positively selected for CCR7, excluding terminally differentiated effector memory CD45RA+ cells. The healthy adult donors were HIV-negative and reported no recent acute infections or vaccinations. Sorted subsets were amplified in replicate PCRs using about 210 ng DNA, about 30,000 T cell genomes. The table came from immunoSEQ multiplex PCR; TCRdb's copy has only in-frame clones and leaves some out. The repertoire holds 2 million or so clones, with over 85% as singletons. The source is a man between 18 and 35 years old in good health. Sequenced input: naive CD8+ T cells sorted from blood. The genes are TRBV25-1 and TRBJ2-3, with 7 bases lining up with TRBD2. CDR3 loop: CASTPALATAQYF. As DNA, the CDR3 is TGTGCCAGCACGCCCGCACTAGCGACTGCGCAGTATTTT.